The present T cell receptor beta chain was sequenced within a study of OX40 agonist ivuxolimab in advanced cancers. This CDR3 has 13 residues. V gave up 0 bases and J gave up 6 bases, with 9 bases separating them. Germline V gene data show CDR1 as SGHNT and CDR2 as YENEEA. The data were produced by immunoSEQ multiplex PCR, yet TCRdb's version contains in-frame clones alone and is incomplete. The table shows about 74,000 clones, with around 82% occurring only once. This sample comprised CD4+ or CD8+ T cells sorted from blood, obtained in a trial of the OX40 agonist ivuxolimab. This TCR derives from an adult with an advanced solid tumor such as melanoma, head and neck, liver or kidney cancer. V is TRBV11-3 and J is TRBJ2-7; no definite D call. In DNA, the CDR3 is TGTGCCAGCAGCTTAGATACCGACGGCGAGCAGTACTTC. Translating it yields CASSLDTDGEQYF.